The 15 T cell receptor beta chains given below trace back to one sample, sequenced in a study of tumour-infiltrating T cells in Burkitt lymphoma. TCRdb's copy holds only in-frame clones and misses some; the assay was immunoSEQ multiplex PCR. The sample holds 13,000 to 15,000 clones, 85% seen once. The specimen sequenced was tumor tissue. These receptors came from a human donor with diffuse large B-cell lymphoma.

The CDR3 loop reads CASSVGATSGTMETQYF. DNA of the CDR3: TGTGCCAGCAGCGTAGGGGCGACTAGCGGAACGATGGAGACCCAGTACTTC. The chain couples TRBV9 to TRBJ2-5; 9 bases fit TRBD2. Per germline, CDR1 SGDLS and CDR2 YYNGEE. J lost 5 bases, V lost 0 bases, and 11 bases had no gene match. The CDR3 covers 17 residues.

V is TRBV9 and J is TRBJ1-2; the match to TRBD1 covers 8 bases. Trimming cost V 2 bases and J 0 bases; bases outside gene matches: 3. The length of the CDR3 is 15 residues. Germline CDR1 SGDLS, CDR2 YYNGEE. CDR3 bases: TGTGCCAGCAGCGTCGGACAGGGAGCTAACTATGGCTACACCTTC. The encoded protein is CASSVGQGANYGYTF.

This chain joins TRBV9 and TRBJ2-7, with unresolved D. Germline V gene lookup returns CDR1 SGDLS and CDR2 YYNGEE. Trimming took 2 bases from V and 3 from J, leaving 15 bases between them. This CDR3 has 15 amino acids. The DNA of the CDR3 is TGTGCCAGCAGCGTTGCCCTGGACGGTAACTACGAGCAGTACTTC. Translation: CASSVALDGNYEQYF. Supplemented by reference TRBV9 and TRBJ2-7, the full variable domain reads DSGVTQTPKHLITATGQRVTLRCSPRSGDLSVYWYQQSLDQGLQFLIQYYNGEERAKGNILERFSAQQFPDLHSELNLSSLELGDSALYFCASSVALDGNYEQYFGPGTRLTVT.

This chain connects TRBV15 to TRBJ2-5; 8 positions agree with TRBD2. This CDR3 is built from 15 residues. Trimming took 0 bases from V and 5 from J; bases not matched to a gene: 5. CDR1 and CDR2 (germline): LNHNV, YYDKDF (reference sequence). The CDR3 DNA is TGTGCCACCAGCAGAGATCGCGGGAGGTTCGAGACCCAGTACTTC. Translated, it gives CATSRDRGRFETQYF.

The chain has TRBV11-3 and TRBJ2-5; 9 positions match TRBD2. This CDR3 is 15 amino acids long. The ends lost 4 bases at V and 2 bases at J; junction bases unmatched: 5. The V gene's germline CDR1 is SGHNT and CDR2 YENEEA. In DNA, the CDR3 is TGTGCCAGCAGCTCACGCGGGGGGGTTCAAGAGACCCAGTACTTC. It translates to CASSSRGGVQETQYF.

V and J are TRBV6-5 and TRBJ1-6; D unclear. Germline-derived CDR1 and CDR2 are MNHEY and SVGAGI. The ends were cut back, 0 bases at V and 7 bases at J, with 4 bases in the middle. The CDR3 is 13 residues long. The CDR3 DNA is TGTGCCAGCAGTTACTCCGGGAATTCACCCCTCCACTTT. Translating gives CASSYSGNSPLHF.

V and J are TRBV5-6 and TRBJ1-5; D remains unclear. The CDR3 spans 15 residues. From germline, CDR1 is SGHDT and CDR2 YYEEEE. Trimming removed 0 bases from V and 2 bases from J, with 9 bases in between. In nucleotides, the CDR3 is TGTGCCAGCAGCTTGGCAGGCCAGGGCAATCAGCCCCAGCATTTT. Translated: CASSLAGQGNQPQHF.

The rearrangement joins TRBV18 to TRBJ1-4; 7 nucleotides match TRBD1. Germline V lookup: CDR1 KGHSH, CDR2 LQKENI. The CDR3 runs 15 residues. V dropped 1 base and J dropped 5; count of bases not matched to a gene: 4. The CDR3 DNA follows: TGTGCCAGCTCACCACAGGGACAGCCGAATGAAAAACTGTTTTTT. It specifies CASSPQGQPNEKLFF.

J is TRBJ1-5 and V is TRBV6-1, with D maybe TRBD1 (5 bases). The V end lost 7 bases, the J end lost 0 bases, and 10 bases lay between the germline ends. Germline-derived CDR1 and CDR2 are MNHNS and SASEGT. The CDR3 sequence is 14 residues long. The CDR3 DNA reads TGTGCCAGCACCACAGGTCTTAGCAATCAGCCCCAGCATTTT. It is translated as CASTTGLSNQPQHF.

The chain is built from TRBV23-1 and TRBJ2-7; tentative D call: TRBD2 (5 bases). TRBV23-1 is an ORF, and what it does is uncertain. V shed 0 bases and J shed 2 bases, with 11 bases lying between them. The CDR3 is made up of 15 amino acids. In DNA, the CDR3 is TGCGCCAGCAGTCAATCGAGGGCTCCCGCCTACGAGCAGTACTTC. Its protein product is CASSQSRAPAYEQYF.

This sequence joins TRBV5-6 and TRBJ1-5, with no clear D. Germline values: CDR1 SGHDT, CDR2 YYEEEE. The CDR3 has 12 amino acids. Deletions cut 0 bases from V and 8 bases from J, with 6 bases between. The CDR3 region is CASSLGGEPQHF. CDR3 coding DNA: TGTGCCAGCAGCTTGGGTGGTGAGCCCCAGCATTTT.

The J gene is TRBJ2-7, the V gene TRBV4-3, with D perhaps TRBD1 (5 bases). The CDR3 is made up of 15 amino acids. V lost 1 base, J lost 2 bases, and 12 bases lay in between. Per the germline V gene, CDR1 is LGHNA and CDR2 is YSLEER. The CDR3 coding sequence is TGCGCCAGCAGCCAAGGATGGGGCGGCGCCTACGAGCAGTACTTC. Its translation: CASSQGWGGAYEQYF.

The sample holds a few counts of this clone. Other DNA sequences in the sample encode the same CDR3. J is TRBJ1-4 and V is TRBV5-4, with a tentative D call TRBD1 (6 bases). Trimming pared 3 bases from V and 4 bases from J, leaving 10 bases between. The germline V gene encodes CDR1 SGHNT and CDR2 YYREEE (reference sequence). There are 14 residues in the CDR3. CDR3 amino acids: CASSSDRFNEKLFF. The CDR3, as DNA: TGTGCCAGCAGCTCTGACAGGTTTAATGAAAAACTGTTTTTT.

The rearrangement joins TRBV29-1 to TRBJ2-5; D tentatively reads TRBD1 or TRBD2 (7 bases each). Germline CDR1 SQVTM, CDR2 ANQGSEA. V lost 0 bases, J lost 7 bases, and 18 bases lay in between. The CDR3 is 15 amino acids. The chain's CDR3 is CSVEDDREGIRTQYF. In nucleotides, the CDR3 is TGCAGCGTTGAAGATGACAGGGAGGGGATAAGGACCCAGTACTTC.

This chain joins TRBV4-3 and TRBJ1-1; the match to TRBD1 covers 8 bases. This CDR3 is 14 amino acids long. With V trimmed by 6 bases and J by 5 bases, 8 bases remained unmatched. Germline V gene sequence: CDR1 LGHNA, CDR2 YSLEER. CDR3 sequence (DNA): TGCGCCAGCAGTTATGACAGGGGAGGAACTGAAGCTTTCTTT. It codes for CASSYDRGGTEAFF.